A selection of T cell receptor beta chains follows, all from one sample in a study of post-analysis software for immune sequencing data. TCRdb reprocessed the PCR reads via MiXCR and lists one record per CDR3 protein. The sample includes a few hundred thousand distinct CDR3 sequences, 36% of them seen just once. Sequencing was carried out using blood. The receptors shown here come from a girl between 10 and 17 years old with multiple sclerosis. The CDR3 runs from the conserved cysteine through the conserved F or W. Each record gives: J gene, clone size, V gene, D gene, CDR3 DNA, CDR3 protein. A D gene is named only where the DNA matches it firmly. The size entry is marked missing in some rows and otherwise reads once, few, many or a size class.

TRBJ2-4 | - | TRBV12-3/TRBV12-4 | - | TGTGCCAGCAGTTCCATGCGGTCTAAAAACATTCAGTACTTC | CASSSMRSKNIQYF
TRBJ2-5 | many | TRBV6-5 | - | TGTGCCAGCAGTCGAACCAGACGGGAGACCCAGTACTTC | CASSRTRRETQYF
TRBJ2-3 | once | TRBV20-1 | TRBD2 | TGCAGTGTCGATCTAGCGGGGTTGGAGAATACGCAGTATTTT | CSVDLAGLENTQYF
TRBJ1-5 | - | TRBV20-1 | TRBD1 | TGCAGTGCTCTACTACCGGGCAGGGGGCATCAGCCCCAGCATTTT | CSALLPGRGHQPQHF
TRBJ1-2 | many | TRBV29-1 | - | TGCAGCGTTGAAGATCCGCGGTATAACTATGGCTACACCTTC | CSVEDPRYNYGYTF
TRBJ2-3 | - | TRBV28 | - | TGTGCCAGCAATACTGGGCGGGGCACAGATACGCAGTATTTT | CASNTGRGTDTQYF
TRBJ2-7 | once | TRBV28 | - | TGTGCCAGCAGTTTAAGGGACTTCGAGCAGTACTTC | CASSLRDFEQYF
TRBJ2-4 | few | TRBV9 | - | TGTGCCAGCACCCCGGCGGGCTCCTACAATGGGCAGTACTTC | CASTPAGSYNGQYF
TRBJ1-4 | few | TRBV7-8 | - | TGTGCCAGCAGCTTAGTCCGGCCGGCTGAAAAACTGTTTTTT | CASSLVRPAEKLFF
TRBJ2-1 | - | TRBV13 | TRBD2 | TGTGCCAGCAGCGTCACTCTAGGGGACTACGAGCAGTTCTTC | CASSVTLGDYEQFF
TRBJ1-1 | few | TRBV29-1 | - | TGCAGCGTTCGGCGGCAGGGGCCCGAAGCTTTCTTT | CSVRRQGPEAFF
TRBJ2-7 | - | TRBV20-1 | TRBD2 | TGCAGTGCTAGTCTAGCGGGCCTCTCCTACGAGCAGTACTTC | CSASLAGLSYEQYF
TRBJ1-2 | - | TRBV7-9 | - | TGTGCCAGCAGCTTAAGCGGGGGCGGAGGCTACACCTTC | CASSLSGGGGYTF
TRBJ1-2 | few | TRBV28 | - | TGTGCCAGCAGTTTAGCGGCTAACTATGGCTACACCTTC | CASSLAANYGYTF
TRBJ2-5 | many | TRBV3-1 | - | TGTGCCAGCAGCCACCGCCAATTTTTGACTGGGCAAGAGACCCAGTACTTC | CASSHRQFLTGQETQYF
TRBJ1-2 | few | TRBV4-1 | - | TGCGCCAGCAGCCAAACTAGGCGAGGCTACACCTTC | CASSQTRRGYTF
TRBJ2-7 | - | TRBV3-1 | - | TGTGCCAGCAGCCACCAGGGCTACGAGCAGTACTTC | CASSHQGYEQYF
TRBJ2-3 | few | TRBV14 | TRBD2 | TGTGCCAGCAGCCAAGAACCAGCGGGAGCAGAATTTTCCACAGATACGCAGTATTTT | CASSQEPAGAEFSTDTQYF
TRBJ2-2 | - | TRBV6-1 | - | TGTGCCAGCAGGGCGAGAACCGGGGAGCTGTTTTTT | CASRARTGELFF
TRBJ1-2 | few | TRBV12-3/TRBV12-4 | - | TGTGCCAGCAGTTTCACAGGGTTTGGCTACACCTTC | CASSFTGFGYTF
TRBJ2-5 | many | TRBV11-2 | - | TGTGCCAGCAGCTTGTACTTTGAGGGAACTACGAAAGAGACCCAGTACTTC | CASSLYFEGTTKETQYF
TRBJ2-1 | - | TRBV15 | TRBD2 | TGTGCCACCAGCAGAGTAGCGGGGGCAACCAATGAGCAGTTCTTC | CATSRVAGATNEQFF
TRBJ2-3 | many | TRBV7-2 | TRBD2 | TGTGCCAGCAGCCCTAAAAAGAGCGGGAGGGCCTCAGATACGCAGTATTTT | CASSPKKSGRASDTQYF
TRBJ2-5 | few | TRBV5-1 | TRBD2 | TGCGCCAGCAGTCCCGTTTTAGCGGGGGGGTCGGATGAGCAGTACTTC | CASSPVLAGGSDEQYF
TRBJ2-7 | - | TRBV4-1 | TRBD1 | TGCGCCAGCAGCCAAGAAGGGGGGACAGGGACCTACGAGCAGTACTTC | CASSQEGGTGTYEQYF
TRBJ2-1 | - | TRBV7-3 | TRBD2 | TGTGCCAGCAGCTTATCTAGCGGGAGCGTCTACAATGAGCAGTTCTTC | CASSLSSGSVYNEQFF
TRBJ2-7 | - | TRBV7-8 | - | TGTGCCAGCAGCTTGTTGGGCGGGGGCGTTCGTTCCAATGAGCAGTACTTC | CASSLLGGGVRSNEQYF
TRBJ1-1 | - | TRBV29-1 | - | TGCAGCGTCGCTATGCCGACGAACACTGAAGCTTTGTTT | CSVAMPTNTEALF
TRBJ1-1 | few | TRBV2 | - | TGTGCCAGCAGTGAGGCGGGGCTGGGGGGCTGGGGCACTGAAGCTTTCTTT | CASSEAGLGGWGTEAFF
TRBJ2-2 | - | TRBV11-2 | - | TGTGCCAGCAGCTCGGTCCGAGAGGGCGGGGAGCTGTTTTTT | CASSSVREGGELFF
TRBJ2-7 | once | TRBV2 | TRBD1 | TGTGCCAGCAGAAAGGGGGCAGGGTACGAGCAGTACTTC | CASRKGAGYEQYF
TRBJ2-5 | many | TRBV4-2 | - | TGTGCCAGCAGCCAAGGCCCAGGGAAAGAGACCCAGTACTTC | CASSQGPGKETQYF
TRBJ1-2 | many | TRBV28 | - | TGTGCCAGCAGTTTAAGGGACGGCTATGGCTACACCTTC | CASSLRDGYGYTF
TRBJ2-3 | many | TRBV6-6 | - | TGTGCCAGCAGTTTCCCATCTGACCCTTCTAGCACAGATACGCAGTATTTT | CASSFPSDPSSTDTQYF
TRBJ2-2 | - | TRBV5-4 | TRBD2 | TGTGCCAGCAGCCCCGGTGGGACCCAGGGACTAGTGTCGCCCGGGGAGCTGTTTTTT | CASSPGGTQGLVSPGELFF
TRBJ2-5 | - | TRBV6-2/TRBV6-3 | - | TGTGCCAGCAGTCCACTACCAGCCGGACCCGGCTATCCCCCTAGGGAGCAGTACTTC | CASSPLPAGPGYPPREQYF
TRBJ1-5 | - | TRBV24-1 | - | TGTGCCACCAGTGATTCCGCGGCTGGGTCCCAGCCCCAGCATTTT | CATSDSAAGSQPQHF
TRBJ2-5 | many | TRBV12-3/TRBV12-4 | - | TGTGCCAGCTCGCGCATGGGGGCGCGGGAGACCCAGTACTTC | CASSRMGARETQYF
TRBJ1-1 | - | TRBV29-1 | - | TGCAGCGCCGCGAGGGGGTCGATCACTGAAGCTTTCTTT | CSAARGSITEAFF
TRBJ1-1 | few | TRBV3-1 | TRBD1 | TGTGCCAGCACTCCGAGGGGGCGACTTGAAGCTTTCTTT | CASTPRGRLEAFF
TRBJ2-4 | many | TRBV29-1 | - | TGCAGCGCCTCGGCAGGGGCAGACATTCAGTACTTC | CSASAGADIQYF
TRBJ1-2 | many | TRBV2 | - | TGTGCCAGCAGTGAAAGCTCTGGGGGGCAGGTTAAGGACTATGGCTACACCTTC | CASSESSGGQVKDYGYTF
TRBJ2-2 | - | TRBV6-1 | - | TGTGCCAGCTTACTCGTTGGGCGCACCGGGGAGCTGTTTTTT | CASLLVGRTGELFF
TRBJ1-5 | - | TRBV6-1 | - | TGTGCCAGCAGTGAAAACCGGCTGGGAATGCAGCCCCAGCATTTT | CASSENRLGMQPQHF
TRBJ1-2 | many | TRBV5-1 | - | TGCGCCAGCAGCTGGAATCAGGGTCCCAGGCATTTACGCTATGGCTACACCTTC | CASSWNQGPRHLRYGYTF
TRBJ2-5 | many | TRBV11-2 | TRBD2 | TGTGCCAGCAGCTTAAACGCTCCCACTAGCGGGGGGGCCGGATTTGGCGAAAAAGAGACCCAGTACTTC | CASSLNAPTSGGAGFGEKETQYF
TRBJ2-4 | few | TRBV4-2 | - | TGTGCCAGCAGCCAAGGCGTAGGGCGGGAAAACATTCAGTACTTC | CASSQGVGRENIQYF
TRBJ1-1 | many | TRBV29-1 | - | TGCAGCGTTGAATCTTGGACTGAAGCTTTCTTT | CSVESWTEAFF
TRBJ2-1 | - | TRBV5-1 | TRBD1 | TGCGCCAGCAGCTTGGCTCGGGACAGGGAAGGCTATGAGCAGTTCTTC | CASSLARDREGYEQFF
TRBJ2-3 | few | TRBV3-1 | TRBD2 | TGTGCCAGCAGCCACTCTAGCGGGAGGACTCTAAATACGCAGTATTTT | CASSHSSGRTLNTQYF
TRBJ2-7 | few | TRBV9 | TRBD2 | TGTGCCAGCAGCGGGGGCCCGAGAGCGGGATACTACGAGCAGTACTTC | CASSGGPRAGYYEQYF